One and the same sample provided the 8 T cell receptor beta chains below, sequenced in a study of blood T cell repertoires in COVID-19. The method was immunoSEQ multiplex PCR; TCRdb's version includes in-frame clones alone and lacks a portion of them. The table has fewer than 95,000 clones, approximately 90% seen once. Sequenced sample: peripheral blood. These receptor sequences come from a man between 60 and 75 years old with acute or convalescent COVID-19.

The chain is built from TRBV30 and TRBJ2-1; tentative D call: TRBD1 (7 bases). CDR3 length equals 15 residues. Germline lookup yields CDR1 GTSNPN and CDR2 SVGIG (reference sequence). V was shortened by 1 base and J by 4 bases, with 14 bases between the two germline ends. Here the CDR3 reads CAWSGPQGGYNEQFF. Written as DNA, the CDR3 is TGTGCCTGGAGTGGTCCCCAGGGGGGTTACAATGAGCAGTTCTTC.

The chain recombines TRBV24-1 with TRBJ2-1; D is perhaps TRBD2 (6 bases). The germline V and J ends were trimmed by 4 bases and 9 bases, with 27 bases remaining between them. Per the germline V gene, CDR1 is KGHDR and CDR2 is SFDVKD. CDR3 length equals 18 residues. CDR3 amino acids: CATSEPRRERQTGAEQFF. For the CDR3, the DNA is TGTGCCACCAGTGAACCCCGTCGGGAGCGGCAGACCGGCGCTGAGCAGTTCTTC.

This clone was picked up one time. V and J are TRBV11-1 and TRBJ2-2, with 8 bases fitting TRBD1. This CDR3 has 16 amino acids. The germline V gene encodes CDR1 SGHAT and CDR2 FQDESV (reference sequence). With V trimmed by 1 base and J by 3 bases, 4 bases remained unmatched. The CDR3 region is CASSLEGRGHTGELFF. The CDR3 DNA reads TGTGCCAGCAGCTTAGAGGGCAGGGGGCACACCGGGGAGCTGTTTTTT.

This chain connects TRBV10-1 to TRBJ1-2; 8 positions agree with TRBD1. The CDR3 runs to 14 residues. Germline CDR1 WNHNN, CDR2 SYGVQD (reference sequence). The J segment lost 8 bases and the V segment lost 4 bases, leaving 9 bases of the junction unmatched. CDR3 DNA sequence: TGCGCCAGCAGTGCTGGACAGGGTCCGGAGGGCTACACCTTC. As protein: CASSAGQGPEGYTF.

The CDR3 is CASSPGLAGGIGELFF. The CDR3, as DNA: TGTGCCAGCAGCCCCGGACTAGCGGGGGGCATCGGGGAGCTGTTTTTT. J is TRBJ2-2 and V is TRBV5-4; 14 bases agree with TRBD2. V lost 4 bases, J lost 7 bases, and 6 bases stayed unmatched. From germline, CDR1 is SGHNT and CDR2 YYREEE (reference sequence). This CDR3 region has 16 residues.

This sequence joins TRBV9 and TRBJ2-1; 11 bases match TRBD2. The CDR3 covers 13 residues. Germline lookup yields CDR1 SGDLS and CDR2 YYNGEE. V was clipped by 3 bases and J by 9 bases; unmatched bases: 2. The CDR3 bases are TGTGCCAGCAGCGGGGGACTAGCGGCTGAGCAGTTCTTC. Translating it yields CASSGGLAAEQFF.

The rearrangement uses TRBV11-1 and TRBJ2-7; 7 bases fit TRBD2. Trimming took 4 bases from V and 0 from J; bases not matched to a gene: 6. The CDR3 runs to 15 residues. CDR1 and CDR2 (germline): SGHAT, FQDESV (reference sequence). The DNA for the CDR3 is TGTGCCAGCAGCTCGGGACTACCAAACTCCTACGAGCAGTACTTC. It specifies CASSSGLPNSYEQYF.

The chain has TRBV5-1 and TRBJ2-5; TRBD1 might be the D (5 bases). Germline V CDR1 and CDR2: SGHRS, YFSETQ. The CDR3 sequence is 15 residues long. The V gene lost 0 bases and the J gene lost 2 bases, with 11 bases spanning the gap. CDR3 region: CASSLAGTGQETQYF. In DNA, the CDR3 is TGCGCCAGCAGCTTGGCAGGTACAGGTCAAGAGACCCAGTACTTC.